These T cell receptor beta chains were read from a single sample in a study of cytomegalovirus exposure and HLA in healthy donors. Generated by immunoSEQ multiplex PCR, the TCRdb table keeps only in-frame clones and is missing some. This table has some 150,000 clones, 60% to 80% appearing once. Source material: PBMCs. These receptors were taken from a woman younger than 45 in good health and CMV-seronegative. CDR3s include the opening cysteine and the closing phenylalanine or tryptophan. Fields, in order: D gene, V gene, clone size, J gene, CDR3 DNA, CDR3 protein. D genes are given only for firm matches. Some rows have no size entry. The others give once, few or many, or a class for an expanded clone.

.,TRBV15,once,TRBJ2-1,TGTGCCACCAGCAGTGGGTCTAGCTATGAGCAGTTCTTC,CATSSGSSYEQFF
TRBD2,TRBV7-3,few,TRBJ2-3,TGTGCCAGCAAAAAGCGGGGGAGCACAGATACGCAGTATTTT,CASKKRGSTDTQYF
TRBD1,TRBV5-1,.,TRBJ1-1,TGCGCCAGCAGAAAGGACAGGGGGGACACTGAAGCTTTCTTT,CASRKDRGDTEAFF
TRBD1,TRBV7-3,.,TRBJ2-3,TGTGCCAGCAGCTCCCCAGACAGGGGGGCAGATACGCAGTATTTT,CASSSPDRGADTQYF
.,TRBV5-6,.,TRBJ1-2,TGTGCCAGCAGCTCGGACAGCCTCTATGGCTACACCTTC,CASSSDSLYGYTF
.,TRBV2,.,TRBJ1-1,TGTGCCAGCGGTGGGGCAGAATATGAAGCTTTCTTT,CASGGAEYEAFF
.,TRBV9,.,TRBJ2-1,TGTGCCAGCAGCGGCCGACAGGTTCCCTACAATGAGCAGTTCTTC,CASSGRQVPYNEQFF
.,TRBV7-2,.,TRBJ1-3,TGTGCCAGCAGCCCACCAGGCTCTGGAAACACCATATATTTT,CASSPPGSGNTIYF
.,TRBV4-2,.,TRBJ1-2,TGTGCCAGCAGCCAAGAAAGGGGCTATGGCTACACCTTC,CASSQERGYGYTF
.,TRBV6-5,few,TRBJ2-1,TGTGCCAGCAGTTCTAGAAAAACGGACGGGAGAAATGAGCAGTTCTTC,CASSSRKTDGRNEQFF
.,TRBV19,.,TRBJ1-1,TGTGCCAGTAGTATTGAGGGGGGGACTGAAGCTTTCTTT,CASSIEGGTEAFF
TRBD2,TRBV13,medium-sized,TRBJ2-1,TGTGCCAGCAGCCGTCGGACTAGCTCCTACAATGAGCAGTTCTTC,CASSRRTSSYNEQFF
TRBD2,TRBV4-3,few,TRBJ2-2,TGCGCCAGCAGCCAAGGGGTGGGGGGGACGTTCCCCGGGGAGCTGTTTTTT,CASSQGVGGTFPGELFF
.,TRBV19,.,TRBJ1-2,TGTGCCAGTAGTATAGGTCGGAGGGGCTACACCTTC,CASSIGRRGYTF
TRBD2,TRBV18,.,TRBJ2-7,TGTGCCAGCTCCCCGGGACTAGGTTACGAGCAGTACTTC,CASSPGLGYEQYF
.,TRBV18,.,TRBJ1-2,TGTGCCAGCTCACCACCGAGATCAGGTGGATTTGGCCACTATGGCTACACCTTC,CASSPPRSGGFGHYGYTF
TRBD1,TRBV5-6,.,TRBJ1-2,TGTGCCAGCAGCTTTTTAGACAGGGTAGAGAAGGGCTACACCTTC,CASSFLDRVEKGYTF
.,TRBV28,.,TRBJ1-2,TGTGCCAGCAGACAACACGAGGCCTACACCTTC,CASRQHEAYTF
.,TRBV27,.,TRBJ1-1,TGTGCCAGCAGTTTCCACCCGACAGTTTCTAGAACTGAAGCTTTCTTT,CASSFHPTVSRTEAFF
.,TRBV13,.,TRBJ1-3,TGTGCCAGCAGCTTCCCGACAGCTGGAAACACCATATATTTT,CASSFPTAGNTIYF
TRBD2,TRBV29-1,.,TRBJ2-3,TGCAGCGCCGGCGGCAGGACTAGCGGGGCCACAGATACGCAGTATTTT,CSAGGRTSGATDTQYF
TRBD1,TRBV14,.,TRBJ1-2,TGTGCCAGCAGCCAAGTTCCAGGGGGTGGCAAACATGGCTACACCTTC,CASSQVPGGGKHGYTF
TRBD1,TRBV10-3,.,TRBJ1-2,TGTGCCATCAGTGCCCCGGGACAGAATGGCTACACCTTC,CAISAPGQNGYTF
TRBD1,TRBV5-1,.,TRBJ1-2,TGCGCCAGCAGCCTGGGACAGGGAAAGGGAGATGGCTACACCTTC,CASSLGQGKGDGYTF
.,TRBV5-5,.,TRBJ2-1,TGTGCCAGCAGCTTGGGGCTTTACAATGAGCAGTTCTTC,CASSLGLYNEQFF
.,TRBV19,.,TRBJ2-3,TGTGCCAGTAGTCCGCGACAGGCTTTAGATACGCAGTATTTT,CASSPRQALDTQYF
.,TRBV11-2,.,TRBJ1-4,TGTGCCAGCAGCTTCATAATGTCAGGGGACCTGTTTTTT,CASSFIMSGDLFF
.,TRBV2,.,TRBJ1-6,TGTGCCAGCCAGGGAGGCAGGGCAAGGTCACCCCTCCACTTT,CASQGGRARSPLHF
TRBD1,TRBV5-1,.,TRBJ2-1,TGCGCCAGCAGCTATGGCGACAGGGAATTTACCGGGATGGGGCAGTTCTTC,CASSYGDREFTGMGQFF
TRBD1,TRBV29-1,.,TRBJ1-2,TGCAGCGTGGGACAGGGAGCATCTGGCTACACCTTC,CSVGQGASGYTF
.,TRBV6-5,.,TRBJ1-3,TGTGCCAGCAGTTACTCTACAGGGGGAAACACCATATATTTT,CASSYSTGGNTIYF
.,TRBV2,once,TRBJ1-2,TGTGCCAGCAGGGAACACGGTGCACATGGCTACACCTTC,CASREHGAHGYTF
.,TRBV7-8,.,TRBJ1-1,TGTGCCAGCATCCCCGGGGGAGAGGGCACTGAAGCTTTCTTT,CASIPGGEGTEAFF
.,TRBV6-1,.,TRBJ1-5,TGTGCCAGCAGTGAAGAAGGGCGGGGGCCCAATCAGCCCCAGCATTTT,CASSEEGRGPNQPQHF
TRBD1,TRBV27,once,TRBJ2-7,TGTGCCAGCAGTTCCGGGACAGTTTCCTACGAGCAGTACTTC,CASSSGTVSYEQYF
.,TRBV6-5,.,TRBJ1-4,TGTGCCAGCAGTTACTCGAGGACAGCAGAAAAACTGTTTTTT,CASSYSRTAEKLFF
.,TRBV21-1,.,TRBJ1-5,TGTGCCAGCAGCCCATCGGGGGGTGGCAATCAGCCCCAGCATTTT,CASSPSGGGNQPQHF
TRBD1,TRBV6-6,.,TRBJ1-6,TGTGCCAGCAACGGAGTCGGACAGGCCCCTAATTCACCCCTCCACTTT,CASNGVGQAPNSPLHF